This T cell receptor (beta chain) was identified in a study of blood T cell repertoires in COVID-19. This clone was counted once. Here immunoSEQ multiplex PCR was the method, and the copy in TCRdb shows in-frame clones only, minus some. The sample holds over 150,000 clones; around 87% are singletons and the top ten take 9% to 12%. The TCR comes from a woman in her 70s with COVID-19, enrolled during active disease. Sequencing was carried out using peripheral blood.

The CDR3 loop is CASSLGPDRANEQYF. The CDR3 nucleotides read TGTGCCAGCAGCTTGGGACCGGACAGGGCAAACGAGCAGTACTTC. The genes are TRBV5-4 and TRBJ2-7; 8 bases fit TRBD1. The J segment lost 5 bases and the V segment lost 0 bases, leaving 7 bases of the junction unmatched. Germline-derived CDR1 and CDR2 are SGHNT and YYREEE (reference sequence). This CDR3 has 15 residues.